These 30 T cell receptor beta chains originate from one sample sequenced in a study of radiotherapy plus CTLA-4 blockade in lung cancer. Repertoires were generated with immunoSEQ multiplex PCR, while TCRdb's copy carries only in-frame clones and drops some. The repertoire includes roughly 100,000 clones, approximately 81% of them detected once, and about 2.2% sits in the top ten. The material sequenced was peripheral blood, taken from a patient treated with radiotherapy plus ipilimumab. Receptor source: a human donor with non-small cell lung cancer that progressed on radiotherapy plus ipilimumab. Some clones in this sample may be carry-over from other donors' samples.

V and J are TRBV5-6 and TRBJ1-5; D unresolved. The CDR3 consists of 15 residues. The V gene's germline CDR1 is SGHDT and CDR2 YYEEEE. V lost 1 base and J 2 bases, leaving 10 bases between the germline ends. The CDR3 spells CASSLQMLRNQPQHF. CDR3 sequence (DNA): TGTGCCAGCAGCTTGCAAATGCTGCGCAATCAGCCCCAGCATTTT.

A single count supports this clone. The sample contains more than one DNA sequence encoding this CDR3. The rearrangement joins TRBV29-1 to TRBJ1-6, with a possible D match to TRBD1 (6 bases). Germline CDR1 is SQVTM and CDR2 is ANQGSEA. This CDR3 comprises 15 residues. Deletions cut 4 bases from V and 9 bases from J, with 19 bases between. CDR3 bases: TGCAGCGTTGCAGAGTCGGGGGCGAATTCTTCACCCCTCCACTTT. The encoded protein is CSVAESGANSSPLHF.

To note about this clone: A far larger clone is off by one base, so a read error is likely. The V and J genes are TRBV5-1 and TRBJ2-7, with 7 bases aligning to TRBD1. The J segment lost 3 bases and the V segment lost 4 bases, leaving 4 bases of the junction unmatched. This CDR3 comprises 13 residues. Germline CDR1 SGHRS, CDR2 YFSETQ. The CDR3, as DNA: TGCGCCAGCAGCCCCCGGGACAGCTACGAGCAGTACTTC. Translation: CASSPRDSYEQYF. Together with reference TRBV5-1 and TRBJ2-7, the CDR3 gives the full variable domain: KAGVTQTPRYLIKTRGQQVTLSCSPISGHRSVSWYQQTPGQGLQFLFEYFSETQRNKGNFPGRFSGRQFSNSRSEMNVSTLELGDSALYLCASSPRDSYEQYFGPGTRLTVT.

This chain joins TRBV11-3 and TRBJ2-7; the D gene is possibly TRBD1 (5 bases). V shed 5 bases and J shed 3 bases, with 11 bases lying between them. CDR1 is SGHNT, CDR2 YENEEA, per germline. The CDR3 loop spans 13 amino acids. CDR3 residues: CASSAIDSYEQYF. CDR3 nucleotide sequence: TGTGCCAGCAGCGCAATTGACAGCTACGAGCAGTACTTC.

The rearrangement uses TRBV28 and TRBJ1-5, with 8 bases that match TRBD1. The junction had 4 bases not matched to a gene; V was cut back by 3 bases and J by 3 bases. The CDR3 has 15 residues. The V gene's germline CDR1 is MDHEN and CDR2 SYDVKM. The CDR3 protein is CASSFQGANNQPQHF. The DNA of the CDR3 is TGTGCCAGCAGTTTTCAGGGGGCGAACAATCAGCCCCAGCATTTT.

CDR3 protein: CASSHLDREEETQYF. The CDR3 nucleotides are TGTGCCAGCAGCCACTTGGACAGGGAAGAAGAGACCCAGTACTTC. This chain uses TRBV4-2 with TRBJ2-5; TRBD1 agrees at 8 bases. The V and J ends lost 3 bases and 3 bases, in that order; junction bases with no gene match: 6. This CDR3 is 15 amino acids long. Per the germline V gene, CDR1 is LGHNA and CDR2 is YNFKEQ.

The V gene is TRBV9, the J gene TRBJ2-1; D possibly corresponds to TRBD2 (5 bases). CDR3 length equals 15 residues. Germline values: CDR1 SGDLS, CDR2 YYNGEE. Trimming cost V 3 bases and J 9 bases, with 19 bases left between them. This CDR3 reads CASSEGSSSRGEQFF. CDR3 bases: TGTGCCAGCAGCGAGGGTTCTAGCAGCCGGGGTGAGCAGTTCTTC.

The rearrangement joins TRBV20-1 to TRBJ2-2; possibly TRBD1 for D (6 bases). This CDR3 region has 11 residues. Trimming removed 8 bases at V and 8 bases at J, with 12 bases between. Germline lookup yields CDR1 DFQATT and CDR2 SNEGSKA (reference sequence). CDR3 sequence reads: CSTGFLGELFF. The CDR3, as DNA: TGCAGTACAGGGTTTTTAGGGGAGCTGTTTTTT.

The V and J genes are TRBV6-1 and TRBJ2-7; D possibly corresponds to TRBD1 (6 bases). The CDR3 has 14 amino acids. Trimming cost V 8 bases and J 2 bases, with 16 bases left between them. Germline V gene data show CDR1 as MNHNS and CDR2 as SASEGT. CDR3 protein: CASDQARGTYEQYF. The CDR3 DNA is TGTGCCAGCGATCAGGCGAGGGGGACCTACGAGCAGTACTTC.

The chain is built from TRBV18 and TRBJ2-7; D not resolved. Germline-derived CDR1 and CDR2 are KGHSH and LQKENI. This CDR3 comprises 13 residues. Between the trimmed V and J ends, which lost 1 base and 6 bases, there was a span of 10 bases. The CDR3 coding sequence is TGTGCCAGCTCACCACTGACGGTGAGCGAGCAGTACTTC. This gives the protein CASSPLTVSEQYF.

The chain employs TRBV4-2 and TRBJ2-2; 15 nucleotides line up with TRBD2. CDR1 is LGHNA, CDR2 YNFKEQ, per germline. With 7 bases clipped from V and 6 bases from J, the junction kept 6 bases outside the gene matches. The CDR3 has 16 residues. The CDR3 nucleotides read TGTGCCAGCAAGGGACTAGCGGGGGGAAGTGCCGGGGAGCTGTTTTTT. Its translation: CASKGLAGGSAGELFF.

The chain links TRBV7-3 to TRBJ2-1, with 11 bases matching TRBD2. CDR1 and CDR2 (germline): SGHTA, FQGTGA. J was trimmed by 8 bases and V by 5 bases; bases with no gene match: 8. This CDR3 is built from 15 residues. CDR3 protein: CASSPTSGVSYEQFF. The CDR3 nucleotides are TGTGCCAGCAGCCCGACTAGCGGGGTAAGTTATGAGCAGTTCTTC.

This rearrangement joins TRBV15 to TRBJ1-4; TRBD1 is a possible D gene (6 bases). V was pared by 9 bases and J by 5 bases, with 13 bases between. The CDR3 is made up of 13 amino acids. From germline, CDR1 is LNHNV and CDR2 YYDKDF (reference sequence). The CDR3 sequence: CATRQDGNEKLFF. The DNA of the CDR3 is TGTGCCACTAGACAGGATGGGAATGAAAAACTGTTTTTT.

The V gene is TRBV7-2, the J gene TRBJ1-2; no clear D gene. The CDR3 runs to 13 residues. Trimming removed 5 bases from V and 4 bases from J, with 11 bases in between. Germline CDR1 reads SGHTA; CDR2 reads FQGNSA. The CDR3 spells CASSPLVSYGYTF. CDR3 DNA sequence: TGTGCCAGCAGCCCCCTCGTAAGCTATGGCTACACCTTC. Full variable domain (missing parts from reference TRBV7-2 and TRBJ1-2): GAGVSQSPSNKVTEKGKDVELRCDPISGHTALYWYRQSLGQGLEFLIYFQGNSAPDKSGLPSDRFSAERTGGSVSTLTIQRTQQEDSAVYLCASSPLVSYGYTFGSGTRLTVV.

The rearrangement joins TRBV6-1 to TRBJ2-2; 7 nucleotides line up with TRBD1. CDR1 and CDR2 (germline): MNHNS, SASEGT. CDR3 length: 15 amino acids. V dropped 5 bases and J dropped 4; count of bases not matched to a gene: 7. In DNA form, the CDR3 reads TGTGCCAGCAGTAAACAGGGGTCGGGCACCGGGGAGCTGTTTTTT. Its translation: CASSKQGSGTGELFF.

This chain connects TRBV9 to TRBJ2-1; tentatively, D is TRBD2 (5 bases). The germline gives CDR1 SGDLS, CDR2 YYNGEE. Trimming took off 3 bases at V and 9 bases at J, with 22 bases between the two ends. The CDR3 length is 16 residues. This CDR3 reads CASSAQGGLAHGEQFF. DNA of the CDR3: TGTGCCAGCAGCGCCCAAGGAGGACTGGCCCACGGTGAGCAGTTCTTC.

This clone was recorded a few times. The chain combines TRBV5-1 with TRBJ1-2; 7 bases are a match to TRBD1. Germline CDR1 is SGHRS and CDR2 is YFSETQ. The CDR3 runs 13 residues. J gave up 4 bases and V 2 bases, and 2 bases lay outside the gene matches. DNA of the CDR3: TGCGCCAGCAGCTTCGACAGGGTCTATGGCTACACCTTC. Translating it yields CASSFDRVYGYTF.

This chain uses TRBV6-5 with TRBJ2-7; D remains ambiguous. The germline V gene has CDR1 MNHEY and CDR2 SVGAGI. Trimming shortened V by 7 bases and J by 0 bases, and 16 bases separated the two germline ends. This CDR3 has 15 amino acids. The CDR3 sequence: CASNKGPSTSYEQYF. In DNA, the CDR3 is TGTGCCAGCAACAAAGGGCCATCCACCTCCTACGAGCAGTACTTC.

The chain is built from TRBV4-1 and TRBJ2-2; D is unclear. The CDR3 runs 11 residues. Germline V gene data show CDR1 as MGHRA and CDR2 as YSYEKL. Trimming pared 9 bases from V and 6 bases from J, leaving 8 bases between. CDR3 loop: CASLSAGELFF. CDR3 nucleotides: TGCGCCAGTCTTTCTGCCGGGGAGCTGTTTTTT.

The chain employs TRBV5-1 and TRBJ1-2; 12 bases map to TRBD1. V trimming: 5 bases; J trimming: 4 bases; junction bases outside the gene matches: 9. Germline CDR1 and CDR2: SGHRS and YFSETQ. The CDR3 runs to 16 residues. CDR3 sequence reads: CASSWGGTGGIYGYTF. The CDR3 bases are TGCGCCAGCAGTTGGGGCGGGACAGGGGGCATCTATGGCTACACCTTC.

The chain employs TRBV28 and TRBJ2-7; D is possibly TRBD2 (5 bases). Deletions cut 6 bases from V and 7 bases from J, with 19 bases between. Germline CDR1 is MDHEN and CDR2 is SYDVKM. The CDR3 contains 14 residues. In nucleotides, the CDR3 is TGTGCCAGCAGCAGGACCGGGATCCGGAAAGAGCAGTACTTC. Its translation is CASSRTGIRKEQYF.

The V call is TRBV2, the J call TRBJ1-5; maybe TRBD1 (6 bases). Germline CDR1 is SNHLY and CDR2 is FYNNEI. This CDR3 region has 15 residues. The V gene lost 8 bases and the J gene lost 0 bases, with 14 bases spanning the gap. In DNA form, the CDR3 reads TGTGCCAGCGGCCGGGACATTCCTAGCAATCAGCCCCAGCATTTT. Translated: CASGRDIPSNQPQHF.

The chain joins TRBV28 to TRBJ1-2, with D possibly TRBD1 on 6 matching bases. Germline V gene lookup returns CDR1 MDHEN and CDR2 SYDVKM. This CDR3 has 15 amino acids. The germline V and J ends were trimmed by 3 bases and 4 bases, with 15 bases remaining between them. CDR3 sequence: CASSFQGLDLYGYTF. The CDR3 DNA sequence: TGTGCCAGCAGTTTTCAGGGGTTGGACCTCTATGGCTACACCTTC.

The chain carries TRBV28 and TRBJ2-7; perhaps D is TRBD1 or TRBD2 (6 bases each). From germline, CDR1 is MDHEN and CDR2 SYDVKM. Trimming stripped 3 bases from V and 3 bases from J, with 21 bases between. The CDR3 runs to 17 residues. The CDR3 sequence is CASSFGGSGSFIYEQYF. CDR3 DNA: TGTGCCAGCAGTTTCGGGGGCTCCGGTTCTTTTATCTACGAGCAGTACTTC. The full variable domain, with the rest looked up from reference TRBV28 and TRBJ2-7, is DVKVTQSSRYLVKRTGEKVFLECVQDMDHENMFWYRQDPGLGLRLIYFSYDVKMKEKGDIPEGYSVSREKKERFSLILESASTNQTSMYLCASSFGGSGSFIYEQYFGPGTRLTVT.

The table lists this clone with a count of one. This rearrangement joins TRBV7-8 to TRBJ1-2; unclear D gene. V lost 1 base and J 5 bases, leaving 5 bases between the germline ends. The CDR3 has 12 residues. Germline loops: CDR1 SGHVS, CDR2 FQNEAQ. The CDR3 sequence is CASSLGEYGYTF. In DNA, the CDR3 is TGTGCCAGCAGCTTAGGGGAGTATGGCTACACCTTC.

This rearrangement joins TRBV6-1 to TRBJ1-3; no definite D call. Germline CDR1 reads MNHNS; CDR2 reads SASEGT. V was shortened by 6 bases and J by 3 bases, with 6 bases between the two germline ends. This CDR3 region has 12 residues. CDR3 residues: CASSLYGNTIYF. In DNA, the CDR3 is TGTGCCAGCAGCTTATATGGAAACACCATATATTTT.

This chain joins TRBV18 and TRBJ2-2, with TRBD2 matching over 8 bases. The CDR3 is 17 residues long. Germline CDR1 reads KGHSH; CDR2 reads LQKENI. The ends lost 1 base at V and 2 bases at J; junction bases unmatched: 6. In DNA, the CDR3 is TGTGCCAGCTCACCACTTGCGGGGGGACCCAACACCGGGGAGCTGTTTTTT. Its translation is CASSPLAGGPNTGELFF. Combining the CDR3 with reference TRBV18 and TRBJ2-2 gives the whole variable domain NAGVMQNPRHLVRRRGQEARLRCSPMKGHSHVYWYRQLPEEGLKFMVYLQKENIIDESGMPKERFSAEFPKEGPSILRIQQVVRGDSAAYFCASSPLAGGPNTGELFFGEGSRLTVL.

V gene TRBV2 combines with J gene TRBJ1-5; D possibly corresponds to TRBD1 (6 bases). Trimming left V 3 bases short and J 7 bases short, with 13 bases between. The CDR3 runs 14 residues. Looked up from germline, CDR1 is SNHLY and CDR2 is FYNNEI. CDR3 in DNA: TGTGCCAGCAGTGACCTTACAGGGCACCAGCCCCAGCATTTT. Protein: CASSDLTGHQPQHF.

The rearrangement joins TRBV7-3 to TRBJ1-1, with 7 bases lining up with TRBD1. V shed 5 bases, J shed 6 bases, and the junction held 6 bases outside the gene matches. Germline lookup yields CDR1 SGHTA and CDR2 FQGTGA. This CDR3 region has 13 residues. The CDR3 is CASSTTTGPEAFF. CDR3 DNA: TGTGCCAGCAGCACGACGACAGGGCCTGAAGCTTTCTTT.

V gene TRBV5-1 combines with J gene TRBJ1-2; 10 positions match TRBD1. V gave up 0 bases and J gave up 7 bases; unmatched junction bases: 3. Germline loops: CDR1 SGHRS, CDR2 YFSETQ. The CDR3 runs to 14 residues. DNA for the CDR3: TGCGCCAGCAGCTTGGGGGACAGGGGAGGTGGCTACACCTTC. Residues: CASSLGDRGGGYTF.